This entry features one T cell receptor beta chain sequence. Its antigen is still unknown. The PCR employed 60 Vbeta primers together with 13 Jbeta primers. Sequencing was performed with immunoSEQ multiplex PCR; in TCRdb, only in-frame clones are kept and a portion is missing. In all, the sample yields more than 90,000 clones. CDR1 and CDR2 (germline): SGHTA, FQGNSA. The CDR3 totals 16 residues. The junction had 14 bases not matched to a gene; V was cut back by 5 bases and J by 7 bases. The data belong to a study of cytomegalovirus exposure and HLA in healthy donors. General observations from the study: The Asian-associated ancestry cluster reportedly had fewer N-insertions than the approximately 690-donor mean in a later analysis. Most of the CMV-associated TCR beta chains (in a later analysis) appeared to be HLA-restricted. Rarity marked most TCR sequences, yet some public TCRs occurred in many donors. Presence/absence analyses assumed roughly uniform sequencing depth across donors.

J is TRBJ2-5 and V is TRBV7-2; 9 bases agree with TRBD2. Sequenced sample: PBMCs. The clonotype originates from a man in his forties or fifties in good health and CMV-seropositive. The CDR3 loop reads CASSLLLAGKSGTQYF. In DNA, the CDR3 is TGTGCCAGCAGCCTCCTCCTAGCGGGGAAATCGGGGACCCAGTACTTC. The entire variable domain, with the rest obtained from reference TRBV7-2 and TRBJ2-5, is as follows: GAGVSQSPSNKVTEKGKDVELRCDPISGHTALYWYRQSLGQGLEFLIYFQGNSAPDKSGLPSDRFSAERTGGSVSTLTIQRTQQEDSAVYLCASSLLLAGKSGTQYFGPGTRLLVL.